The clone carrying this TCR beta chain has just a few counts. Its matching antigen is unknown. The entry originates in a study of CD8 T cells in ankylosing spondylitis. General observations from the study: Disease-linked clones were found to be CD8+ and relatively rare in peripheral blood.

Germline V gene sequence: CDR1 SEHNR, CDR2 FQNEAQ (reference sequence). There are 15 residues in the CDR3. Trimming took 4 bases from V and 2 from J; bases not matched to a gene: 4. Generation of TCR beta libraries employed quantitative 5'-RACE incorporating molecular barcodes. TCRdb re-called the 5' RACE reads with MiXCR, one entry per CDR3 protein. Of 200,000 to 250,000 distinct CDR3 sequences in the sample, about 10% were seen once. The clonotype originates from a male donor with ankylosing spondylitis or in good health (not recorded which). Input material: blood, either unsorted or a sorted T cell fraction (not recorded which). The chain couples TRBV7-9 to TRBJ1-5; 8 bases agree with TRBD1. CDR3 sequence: CASSSQGAGNQPQHF. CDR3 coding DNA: TGTGCCAGCAGCTCCCAGGGGGCTGGCAATCAGCCCCAGCATTTT.